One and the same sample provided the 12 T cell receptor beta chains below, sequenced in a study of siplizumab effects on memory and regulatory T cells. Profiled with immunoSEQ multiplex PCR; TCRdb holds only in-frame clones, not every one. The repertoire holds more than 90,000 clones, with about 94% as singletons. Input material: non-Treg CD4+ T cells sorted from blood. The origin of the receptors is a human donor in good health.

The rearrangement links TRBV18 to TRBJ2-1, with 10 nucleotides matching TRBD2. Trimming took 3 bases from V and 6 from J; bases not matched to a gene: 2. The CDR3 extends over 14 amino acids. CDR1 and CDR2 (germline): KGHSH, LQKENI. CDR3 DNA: TGTGCCAGCTCACCGCTAGCGGGAGCCAATGAGCAGTTCTTC. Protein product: CASSPLAGANEQFF.

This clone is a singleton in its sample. CDR3 DNA: TGTGCCAGCAGTTTACCTACGGCGGGAGCAGATACGCAGTATTTT. Translating gives CASSLPTAGADTQYF. The chain combines TRBV28 with TRBJ2-3, with 7 nucleotides matching TRBD2. Germline-derived CDR1 and CDR2 are MDHEN and SYDVKM. Trimming cost V 2 bases and J 4 bases; bases outside gene matches: 6. This CDR3 contains 15 residues.

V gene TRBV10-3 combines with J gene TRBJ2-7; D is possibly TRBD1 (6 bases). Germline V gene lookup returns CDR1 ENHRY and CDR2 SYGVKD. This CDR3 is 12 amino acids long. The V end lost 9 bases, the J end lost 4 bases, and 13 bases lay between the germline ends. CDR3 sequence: CAIGQTLYEQYF. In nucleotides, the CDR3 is TGTGCCATAGGACAGACCCTATACGAGCAGTACTTC.

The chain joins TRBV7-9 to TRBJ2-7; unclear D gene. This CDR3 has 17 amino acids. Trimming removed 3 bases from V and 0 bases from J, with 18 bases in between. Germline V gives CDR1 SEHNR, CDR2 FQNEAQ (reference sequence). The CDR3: CASSFSTSIGPSYEQYF. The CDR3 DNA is TGTGCCAGCAGCTTCTCGACCAGTATCGGACCCTCCTACGAGCAGTACTTC.

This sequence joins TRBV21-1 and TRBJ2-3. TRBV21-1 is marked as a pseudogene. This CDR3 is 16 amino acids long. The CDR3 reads CASSKYRLTSTDTQYF. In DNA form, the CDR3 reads TGTGCCAGCAGCAAGTATCGGCTCACTAGCACAGATACGCAGTATTTT.

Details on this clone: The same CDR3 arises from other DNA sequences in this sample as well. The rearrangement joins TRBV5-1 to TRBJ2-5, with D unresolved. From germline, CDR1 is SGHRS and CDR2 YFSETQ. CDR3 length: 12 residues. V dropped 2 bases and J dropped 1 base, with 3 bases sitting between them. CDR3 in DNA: TGCGCCAGCAGCTTAGGCCAAGAGACCCAGTACTTC. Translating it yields CASSLGQETQYF.

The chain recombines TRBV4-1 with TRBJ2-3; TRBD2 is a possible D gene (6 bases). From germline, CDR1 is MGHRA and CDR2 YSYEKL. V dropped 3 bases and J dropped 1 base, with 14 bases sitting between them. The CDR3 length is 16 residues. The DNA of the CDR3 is TGCGCCAGCAGCCATATCTTTAGCGGACGCACAGATACGCAGTATTTT. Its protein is CASSHIFSGRTDTQYF.

The CDR3 nucleotides read TGTGCCAGCAGCTTGGGGGCGTTAACAGGGAATGAGCAGTTCTTC. It codes for CASSLGALTGNEQFF. V usage is TRBV11-3 and J usage is TRBJ2-1, with TRBD1 as a possible D gene (6 bases). Germline V CDR1 and CDR2: SGHNT, YENEEA. This CDR3 has 15 amino acids. The V gene lost 3 bases and the J gene lost 7 bases, with 16 bases spanning the gap.

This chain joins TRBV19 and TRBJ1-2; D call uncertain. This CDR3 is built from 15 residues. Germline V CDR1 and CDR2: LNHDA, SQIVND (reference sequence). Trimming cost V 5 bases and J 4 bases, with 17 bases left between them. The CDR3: CASSSGSNYIYGYTF. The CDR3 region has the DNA TGTGCCAGTAGTTCGGGGTCGAATTATATCTATGGCTACACCTTC.

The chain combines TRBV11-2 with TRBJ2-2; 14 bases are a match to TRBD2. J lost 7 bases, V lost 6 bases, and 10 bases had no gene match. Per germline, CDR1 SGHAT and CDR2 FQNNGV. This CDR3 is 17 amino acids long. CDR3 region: CASRPQGLAGDGGELFF. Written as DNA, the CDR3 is TGTGCCAGCAGACCTCAGGGACTAGCGGGAGACGGCGGGGAGCTGTTTTTT.

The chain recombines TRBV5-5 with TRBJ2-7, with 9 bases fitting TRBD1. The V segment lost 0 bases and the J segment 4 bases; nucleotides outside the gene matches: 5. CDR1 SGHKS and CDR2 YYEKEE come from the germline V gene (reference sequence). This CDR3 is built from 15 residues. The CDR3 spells CASSLVRQGEYEQYF. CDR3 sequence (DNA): TGTGCCAGCAGCTTGGTCAGACAGGGGGAGTACGAGCAGTACTTC. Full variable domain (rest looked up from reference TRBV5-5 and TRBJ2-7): DAGVTQSPTHLIKTRGQQVTLRCSPISGHKSVSWYQQVLGQGPQFIFQYYEKEERGRGNFPDRFSARQFPNYSSELNVNALLLGDSALYLCASSLVRQGEYEQYFGPGTRLTVT.

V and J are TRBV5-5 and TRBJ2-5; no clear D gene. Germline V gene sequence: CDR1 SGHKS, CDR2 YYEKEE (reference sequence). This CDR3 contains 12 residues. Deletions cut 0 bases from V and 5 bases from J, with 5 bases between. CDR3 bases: TGTGCCAGCAGCTTGGCTAAGGAGACCCAGTACTTC. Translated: CASSLAKETQYF.